The 20 T cell receptor beta chains listed next were all sequenced from one sample in a study of response to subunit inactivated influenza vaccine. From the RT-PCR reads, TCRdb called clonotypes with MiXCR, one entry per CDR3 protein. The sample carries 450,000 to 600,000 distinct CDR3 sequences, under 8.5% recorded once. Sequencing used PBMCs from blood, obtained around 2 years after vaccination. The receptors originated from a man in his fifties or sixties who received an inactivated influenza vaccine.

This clonotype occurred a few times. The chain couples TRBV28 to TRBJ2-2; D assignment may be TRBD1 or TRBD2 (5 bases each). Trimming took 6 bases from V and 1 from J, leaving 12 bases between them. CDR1 is MDHEN, CDR2 SYDVKM, per germline. The CDR3 is made up of 15 amino acids. The CDR3 protein is CASSLGTLNTGELFF. The DNA of the CDR3 is TGTGCCAGCAGCCTCGGGACCTTGAACACCGGGGAGCTGTTTTTT.

This clonotype showed up just a few times. V is TRBV5-8 and J is TRBJ2-7, with D tentatively TRBD1 (6 bases). The V gene lost 4 bases and the J gene lost 0 bases, with 14 bases spanning the gap. The CDR3 is made up of 15 amino acids. The germline gives CDR1 SGHTS, CDR2 YDEGEE. CDR3 sequence: CASSGRQAGSYEQYF. The CDR3 DNA reads as TGTGCCAGCAGCGGGAGACAGGCCGGCTCCTACGAGCAGTACTTC.

This clonotype showed up just a few times. This chain links TRBV6-2 or TRBV6-3 with TRBJ2-5; either TRBD1 or TRBD2 may supply D (5 bases each). CDR3 length: 14 amino acids. The germline V gene encodes CDR1 MNHEY and CDR2 SVGEGT. Trimming left V 5 bases short and J 6 bases short, with 16 bases between. The DNA of the CDR3 is TGTGCCAGCAGTCCTATATGGGACGAGAAGACCCAGTACTTC. This translates into CASSPIWDEKTQYF.

This clonotype has a handful of counts. The gene calls are TRBV30 and TRBJ1-1, with D maybe TRBD1 (5 bases). The V gene lost 0 bases and the J gene lost 4 bases, with 12 bases spanning the gap. Looked up from germline, CDR1 is GTSNPN and CDR2 is SVGIG (reference sequence). CDR3 length: 14 amino acids. The CDR3 DNA reads as TGTGCCTGGAGTGTAGGGCAGGGTATCACTGAAGCTTTCTTT. This codes for CAWSVGQGITEAFF.

The V call is TRBV12-3 or TRBV12-4, the J call TRBJ1-5; D is undetermined. V lost 3 bases and J lost 0, with 3 bases in between. The CDR3 consists of 13 residues. In DNA form, the CDR3 reads TGTGCCAGCAGTTTTTTTAGCAATCAGCCCCAGCATTTT. Translation: CASSFFSNQPQHF.

The V call is TRBV4-3, the J call TRBJ1-3, with no clear D. The V gene's germline CDR1 is LGHNA and CDR2 YSLEER. V was cut by 1 base and J by 4 bases, with 11 bases left in between. The CDR3 length is 15 residues. The CDR3 DNA reads as TGCGCCAGCAGCCAAGGAGCAGGAGCAGGAAACACCATATATTTT. Its protein product is CASSQGAGAGNTIYF.

This rearrangement joins TRBV11-2 to TRBJ2-1; the match to TRBD2 covers 7 bases. V was pared by 6 bases and J by 1 base, with 9 bases of the junction left unmatched. CDR1 SGHAT and CDR2 FQNNGV come from the germline V gene. The CDR3 covers 16 residues. This chain's CDR3 is CASSFTRGSSYNEQFF. CDR3 nucleotides: TGTGCCAGCAGTTTTACCCGCGGGAGTTCCTACAATGAGCAGTTCTTC.

There are many counts of this clonotype. This chain connects TRBV18 to TRBJ2-7, with D hard to call. The germline CDR1 and CDR2 sequences are KGHSH and LQKENI. The CDR3 length is 14 residues. Between the trimmed V and J ends, which lost 8 bases and 0 bases, there was a span of 14 bases. In nucleotides, the CDR3 is TGTGCCAGCAGCCCAGGACGGAGCTCCTACGAGCAGTACTTC. It is translated as CASSPGRSSYEQYF.

V gene TRBV6-1 combines with J gene TRBJ1-2, with TRBD1 matching over 8 bases. V lost 6 bases to trimming and J lost 2 bases; unmatched junction nucleotides: 20. The CDR3 is 19 residues long. Germline V gene lookup returns CDR1 MNHNS and CDR2 SASEGT. The CDR3 is CASRGFEGDRTTLNYGYTF. CDR3 DNA: TGTGCCAGCAGGGGGTTCGAGGGGGACAGGACTACACTGAACTATGGCTACACCTTC.

In its sample, this clonotype was seen a few times. J is TRBJ2-2 and V is TRBV20-1; 8 bases are shared with TRBD2. V shed 3 bases and J 5 bases; nucleotides not matched to a gene: 8. The CDR3 extends over 15 amino acids. Per the germline V gene, CDR1 is DFQATT and CDR2 is SNEGSKA (reference sequence). The CDR3 sequence is CSASPSGRGTGELFF. CDR3 nucleotides: TGCAGTGCTAGTCCATCCGGGAGGGGAACCGGGGAGCTGTTTTTT.

This clonotype was detected a few times. This rearrangement joins TRBV18 to TRBJ2-7; the D is unclear. V lost 1 base to trimming and J lost 0 bases, with 13 bases between them. The germline V gene encodes CDR1 KGHSH and CDR2 LQKENI. The CDR3 is made up of 16 amino acids. The CDR3 reads CASSPLQVPSSYEQYF. The CDR3 bases are TGTGCCAGCTCACCACTCCAGGTCCCCTCCTCCTACGAGCAGTACTTC.

This clonotype has only a few counts. The chain is built from TRBV19 and TRBJ1-2; possibly TRBD1 for D (5 bases). CDR3 length equals 13 residues. The V end was cut by 8 bases, the J end by 0 bases, with 10 bases between. CDR1 and CDR2 from the germline V gene are LNHDA and SQIVND (reference sequence). CDR3 nucleotides: TGTGCCAGTCATCAGGGTTCTAACTATGGCTACACCTTC. Translation gives CASHQGSNYGYTF.

This clonotype has more than one count but fewer than ten. The chain employs TRBV12-3 or TRBV12-4 and TRBJ1-2; 7 nucleotides line up with TRBD1. The CDR3 runs to 12 residues. The V gene end was trimmed by 3 bases and the J gene end by 14 bases; junction bases not matched to a gene: 9. For the CDR3, the DNA is TGTGCCAGCAGTTTGTACCACAGGGGTATTACCTTC. It encodes CASSLYHRGITF.

This clonotype was detected only a few times. This chain joins TRBV7-8 and TRBJ2-2; D is ambiguous. V was shortened by 2 bases and J by 6 bases, with 16 bases between the two germline ends. CDR3 length: 16 residues. The germline V gene encodes CDR1 SGHVS and CDR2 FQNEAQ. CDR3: CASSLLPLASPGELFF. Written as DNA, the CDR3 is TGTGCCAGCAGCTTACTACCTCTGGCTAGTCCCGGGGAGCTGTTTTTT.

The chain uses TRBV18 and TRBJ2-2, with a tentative D call TRBD2 (5 bases). V gave up 5 bases and J gave up 5 bases, with 18 bases separating them. The germline V gene encodes CDR1 KGHSH and CDR2 LQKENI. The CDR3 totals 16 residues. The CDR3 nucleotides are TGTGCCAGCTCATCTGAACGGGGAGTGTGGACCGGGGAGCTGTTTTTT. This encodes CASSSERGVWTGELFF.

This clonotype was counted at least ten times. This rearrangement joins TRBV20-1 to TRBJ2-1; D is undetermined. The germline V gene has CDR1 DFQATT and CDR2 SNEGSKA (reference sequence). Trimming pared 6 bases from V and 4 bases from J, leaving 7 bases between. This CDR3 has 11 amino acids. The CDR3 sequence is CSARAYNEQFF. The CDR3 DNA is TGCAGTGCCCGGGCGTACAATGAGCAGTTCTTC.

This clonotype was seen more than once but under ten times. The genes are TRBV18 and TRBJ2-1, with a weak D call TRBD1 (6 bases). V lost 3 bases and J 8 bases, leaving 11 bases between the germline ends. Germline loops: CDR1 KGHSH, CDR2 LQKENI. The CDR3 is 13 amino acids. CDR3 sequence reads: CASSPTGFDEQFF. CDR3 bases: TGTGCCAGCTCACCCACAGGGTTCGATGAGCAGTTCTTC.

In its sample, this clonotype was seen a few times. The rearrangement joins TRBV4-1 to TRBJ1-6, with a tentative D call TRBD1 (5 bases). Trimming stripped 8 bases from V and 7 bases from J, with 15 bases between. Germline assignment: CDR1 MGHRA and CDR2 YSYEKL. The CDR3 runs 14 residues. The CDR3 here is CASRQGPNNSPLHF. Here the CDR3 DNA reads TGCGCCAGCCGTCAGGGACCTAACAATTCACCCCTCCACTTT.

The chain links TRBV4-1 to TRBJ2-2; TRBD2 agrees at 9 bases. The ends lost 4 bases at V and 4 bases at J; junction bases unmatched: 16. The CDR3 is made up of 19 amino acids. Germline values: CDR1 MGHRA, CDR2 YSYEKL. The DNA for the CDR3 is TGCGCCAGCAGCCCGCAGATCATTCGACTAGCGGATTCCACCGGGGAGCTGTTTTTT. Protein: CASSPQIIRLADSTGELFF.

In its sample, this clonotype was seen a few times. In DNA form, the CDR3 reads TGTGCCAGCAGCCCTGGGACTACCCACTCCTACAATGAGCAGTTCTTC. Its translation: CASSPGTTHSYNEQFF. The gene calls are TRBV6-1 and TRBJ2-1; 7 bases fit TRBD2. The ends lost 6 bases at V and 0 bases at J; junction bases unmatched: 8. The CDR3 length is 16 residues. Germline V gene lookup returns CDR1 MNHNS and CDR2 SASEGT.